Each of the 26 T cell receptor beta chains below was sequenced from the same sample in a study of blood T cell repertoires in COVID-19. TCRdb keeps only in-frame clones here, not all; method: immunoSEQ multiplex PCR. The sample contains 110,000 to 150,000 clones, approximately 90% of which appear only once. Sequences were obtained from peripheral blood. The origin of the receptors is a man in his fifties or sixties with active or convalescent COVID-19.

This rearrangement joins TRBV28 to TRBJ2-7; no clear D gene. Trimming left V 4 bases short and J 3 bases short, with 7 bases between. The CDR3 runs 12 residues. Germline-derived CDR1 and CDR2 are MDHEN and SYDVKM. The CDR3 coding sequence is TGTGCCAGCAGTTCCGGGTTCTACGAGCAGTACTTC. Protein product: CASSSGFYEQYF.

The chain employs TRBV28 and TRBJ2-3; D might be TRBD1 (6 bases). The V end lost 7 bases, the J end lost 9 bases, and 14 bases lay between the germline ends. The CDR3 contains 12 residues. The germline CDR1 and CDR2 sequences are MDHEN and SYDVKM. The CDR3: CASNNLQGTQYF. DNA of the CDR3: TGTGCCAGCAACAACCTTCAGGGGACGCAGTATTTT.

This chain connects TRBV3-1 (or the pseudogene TRBV3-2) to TRBJ1-1, with 7 nucleotides matching TRBD1. CDR1 and CDR2 (germline): LGHDT, YNNKEL (reference sequence). Germline trimming cut 9 bases from V and 4 bases from J; bases unmatched to any gene: 11. The CDR3 is 14 amino acids. CDR3: CASVQQGLSTEAFF. DNA of the CDR3: TGTGCCAGTGTACAACAGGGGCTTAGCACTGAAGCTTTCTTT.

This clone has just a few counts. This sequence joins TRBV7-2 and TRBJ2-4; 12 positions match TRBD2. CDR1 SGHTA and CDR2 FQGNSA come from the germline V gene. Trimming at V came to 1 base and at J to 2 bases, leaving 9 bases not matched to a gene. There are 19 residues in the CDR3. The CDR3 DNA follows: TGTGCCAGCAGCTTAGACCGCCCGCTAGCGGGGGGGCCCAAAAACATTCAGTACTTC. Translated, it gives CASSLDRPLAGGPKNIQYF.

About this clone itself: One junction end does not reproduce the germline sequence, and a read error may be involved. This rearrangement joins TRBV5-1 to TRBJ2-1; 15 bases are a match to TRBD2. The CDR3 is 14 amino acids. Germline assignment: CDR1 SGHRS and CDR2 YFSETQ. CDR3 coding DNA: TGCGCCAGCAGCTTGAGGACTAGCGGGGGGGCTTCGATCTTC. Translating gives CASSLRTSGGASIF.

The V gene is TRBV7-2, the J gene TRBJ1-2; perhaps TRBD1 as D (5 bases). CDR3 length equals 15 residues. V dropped 1 base and J dropped 4 bases, with 13 bases sitting between them. Looked up from germline, CDR1 is SGHTA and CDR2 is FQGNSA. CDR3 residues: CASSLGQTLSYGYTF. The DNA of the CDR3 is TGTGCCAGCAGCTTAGGACAGACACTTTCCTATGGCTACACCTTC.

This clone came up once. Here the CDR3 reads CASSQNRGQPQHF. The DNA of the CDR3 is TGCGCCAGCAGCCAAAACAGGGGACAGCCCCAGCATTTT. This chain joins TRBV4-3 and TRBJ1-5, with 7 bases aligning to TRBD1. The CDR3 length is 13 residues. V lost 2 bases and J lost 7; bases outside the gene matches: 2. Looked up from germline, CDR1 is LGHNA and CDR2 is YSLEER.

In this sample, this clone turned up once. This rearrangement joins TRBV7-2 to TRBJ1-2; D is undetermined. The CDR3 runs 15 residues. With 5 bases removed from V and 0 bases from J, the gap between germline ends came to 13 bases. Germline-derived CDR1 and CDR2 are SGHTA and FQGNSA. CDR3 region: CASSPAGSPNYGYTF. The CDR3 DNA follows: TGTGCCAGCAGCCCCGCGGGGAGTCCTAACTATGGCTACACCTTC.

This clone was seen only once. The rearrangement uses TRBV1 and TRBJ1-5. TRBV1 corresponds to a pseudogene. The CDR3 is made up of 17 amino acids. CDR3 in DNA: TGCACCAGCAGCCAAGGGGGAGGGATCTATAGCAATCAGCCCCAGCATTTT. Protein product: CTSSQGGGIYSNQPQHF.

The chain is built from TRBV6-5 and TRBJ2-7; the D is unclear. Germline CDR1 is MNHEY and CDR2 is SVGAGI. The CDR3 length is 14 residues. The V gene lost 5 bases and the J gene lost 3 bases, with 14 bases spanning the gap. For the CDR3, the DNA is TGTGCCAGCAGTCCAAAACAGAAATTCTACGAGCAGTACTTC. Protein: CASSPKQKFYEQYF.

This sequence joins TRBV7-2 and TRBJ2-3, with 8 bases lining up with TRBD2. Germline V gene data show CDR1 as SGHTA and CDR2 as FQGNSA. Germline trimming cut 5 bases from V and 0 bases from J; bases unmatched to any gene: 4. The CDR3 totals 15 residues. The CDR3 bases are TGTGCCAGCAGCGCCACGGGGGGGAGCACAGATACGCAGTATTTT. Amino acid sequence: CASSATGGSTDTQYF.

The genes are TRBV29-1 and TRBJ1-2; D possibly corresponds to TRBD1 (6 bases). V was clipped by 3 bases and J by 6 bases, with 11 bases between them. This CDR3 is 12 amino acids long. Germline values: CDR1 SQVTM, CDR2 ANQGSEA. The CDR3 nucleotides are TGCAGCGTTGATCAGGGGAGGGATGGCTACACCTTC. Protein product: CSVDQGRDGYTF.

V gene TRBV7-8 combines with J gene TRBJ2-1; 9 bases agree with TRBD1. V gave up 5 bases and J gave up 7 bases; unmatched junction bases: 6. Germline CDR1 SGHVS, CDR2 FQNEAQ. The CDR3 is 14 residues long. CDR3 bases: TGTGCCAGCAGCGTTGAGACAGGGGGAAATGAGCAGTTCTTC. Amino acids: CASSVETGGNEQFF.

The chain recombines TRBV30 with TRBJ2-1, with D perhaps matching TRBD1 (6 bases). CDR1 and CDR2 from the germline V gene are GTSNPN and SVGIG (reference sequence). The CDR3 extends over 13 amino acids. Trimming pared 0 bases from V and 7 bases from J, leaving 10 bases between. The CDR3 region has the DNA TGTGCCTGGAGTGTACGCCAGGGGAATGAGCAGTTCTTC. Protein: CAWSVRQGNEQFF.

The V and J genes are TRBV19 and TRBJ2-3; D is perhaps TRBD2 (5 bases). V was trimmed by 6 bases and J by 0 bases, leaving 10 bases between them. The CDR3 spans 14 residues. Germline assignment: CDR1 LNHDA and CDR2 SQIVND (reference sequence). The CDR3 reads CASSQRVSTDTQYF. CDR3 sequence (DNA): TGTGCCAGTAGCCAGAGGGTAAGCACAGATACGCAGTATTTT.

This rearrangement joins TRBV2 to TRBJ2-5; 9 bases map to TRBD2. Germline CDR1 is SNHLY and CDR2 is FYNNEI. The V segment lost 6 bases and the J segment 5 bases; nucleotides outside the gene matches: 7. CDR3 length: 14 residues. In DNA form, the CDR3 reads TGTGCCAGCAGCGCCGGGACTAGCTATGAGACCCAGTACTTC. It codes for CASSAGTSYETQYF.

This clone appeared a single time. This rearrangement joins TRBV11-2 to TRBJ2-5; 11 bases are shared with TRBD2. With 5 bases clipped from V and 2 bases from J, the junction kept 1 base outside the gene matches. The CDR3 spans 14 residues. Germline CDR1 SGHAT, CDR2 FQNNGV. CDR3 bases: TGTGCCAGCAGCCCTAGCGGGGGGCAAGAGACCCAGTACTTC. The encoded protein is CASSPSGGQETQYF.

The CDR3 sequence: CASSSYRDEQYF. DNA of the CDR3: TGTGCCAGCAGCTCGTACAGGGACGAGCAGTACTTC. This sequence joins TRBV11-2 and TRBJ2-7, with a weak D call TRBD1 (6 bases). Germline CDR1 and CDR2: SGHAT and FQNNGV. V dropped 4 bases and J dropped 5 bases, with 9 bases sitting between them. The CDR3 runs to 12 residues.

The count of this clone is one. This chain joins TRBV24-1 and TRBJ1-5; no clear D. The CDR3 totals 14 residues. Trimming took off 4 bases at V and 7 bases at J, with 13 bases between the two ends. Germline V CDR1 and CDR2: KGHDR, SFDVKD. The CDR3 sequence: CATSENGWAQPQHF. Written as DNA, the CDR3 is TGTGCCACCAGTGAAAATGGGTGGGCCCAGCCCCAGCATTTT.

The chain joins TRBV9 to TRBJ2-1; 15 bases are a match to TRBD2. This CDR3 is built from 17 residues. J lost 8 bases, V lost 2 bases, and 8 bases had no gene match. The germline CDR1 and CDR2 sequences are SGDLS and YYNGEE. The CDR3 is CASSVGLAGGQRDEQFF. The CDR3 DNA reads TGTGCCAGCAGCGTCGGACTAGCGGGGGGGCAGAGAGATGAGCAGTTCTTC. The full variable domain, completed using reference TRBV9 and TRBJ2-1, is DSGVTQTPKHLITATGQRVTLRCSPRSGDLSVYWYQQSLDQGLQFLIQYYNGEERAKGNILERFSAQQFPDLHSELNLSSLELGDSALYFCASSVGLAGGQRDEQFFGPGTRLTVL.

The chain recombines TRBV27 with TRBJ1-2; 10 bases map to TRBD1. There are 15 residues in the CDR3. Germline V lookup: CDR1 MNHEY, CDR2 SMNVEV (reference sequence). The trim removed 4 bases at V and 8 bases at J, leaving 10 bases unmatched. CDR3 in DNA: TGTGCCAGCAGTTCCTATCGGGACAGGGGCCTGGGCTACACCTTC. Translation: CASSSYRDRGLGYTF.

The rearrangement links TRBV11-2 to TRBJ2-7, with a weak D call TRBD1 (6 bases). The length of the CDR3 is 13 residues. V was trimmed by 4 bases and J by 3 bases, leaving 10 bases between them. Germline CDR1 and CDR2: SGHAT and FQNNGV. CDR3 region: CASSSVQGYEQYF. DNA for the CDR3: TGTGCCAGCAGCTCGGTACAGGGCTACGAGCAGTACTTC.

The chain carries TRBV4-2 and TRBJ2-5; possible D gene TRBD2, 6 bases. Germline V lookup: CDR1 LGHNA, CDR2 YNFKEQ. The CDR3 covers 14 residues. Deletions cut 3 bases from V and 4 bases from J, with 12 bases between. The CDR3 DNA sequence: TGTGCCAGCAGCCACCGGAGGGCCAGAGAGACCCAGTACTTC. It encodes CASSHRRARETQYF.

This clone was observed once. The V call is TRBV3-1 (or the pseudogene TRBV3-2), the J call TRBJ2-7; no reliable D call. Trimming stripped 1 base from V and 2 bases from J, with 18 bases between. The CDR3 loop spans 17 amino acids. CDR1 and CDR2 (germline): LGHDT, YNNKEL (reference sequence). Here the CDR3 DNA reads TGTGCCAGCAGCCAAGTTCCGAGACTTATGACTCCCTACGAGCAGTACTTC. Its translation: CASSQVPRLMTPYEQYF.

The chain couples TRBV21-1 to TRBJ2-7; the D segment call TRBD1 is taken from the table without a DNA check. TRBV21-1 is a pseudogene segment. There are 12 residues in the CDR3. The CDR3 spells CASRGRSYEQYF. The CDR3 nucleotides are TGTGCCAGCAGGGGCAGGTCCTACGAGCAGTACTTC.

This clone appeared a few times. This chain connects TRBV6-2 or TRBV6-3 to TRBJ1-1, with 8 nucleotides matching TRBD1. The CDR3 has 17 amino acids. Per germline, CDR1 MNHEY and CDR2 SVGEGT. Trimming took 5 bases from V and 0 from J; bases not matched to a gene: 11. The CDR3 bases are TGTGCCAGCAGTGACCTGGACAGGGCCAGCATGAACACTGAAGCTTTCTTT. Translated: CASSDLDRASMNTEAFF.